This is a list of T cell receptor beta chains from one sample in a study of blood T cell repertoires in COVID-19. Profiling relied on immunoSEQ multiplex PCR, and the TCRdb table lists in-frame clones only, not all of them. The repertoire holds fewer than 250,000 clones, with around nine tenths as singletons. The sequencing input was peripheral blood. These receptors all stem from a woman aged 40 to 55 who had recovered from COVID-19. The CDR3 runs from the conserved cysteine through the conserved F or W.

v_gene,j_gene,CDR3aa
TRBV2,TRBJ1-4,CASQGGPRANEKLFF
TRBV6-2/TRBV6-3,TRBJ2-3,CASSPGGDTQYF
TRBV5-1,TRBJ2-2,CASSRAGTGGTGELFF
TRBV7-8,TRBJ1-3,CASSETGLSGNTIYF
TRBV10-3,TRBJ1-5,CAISRGGAGQPQHF
TRBV4-2,TRBJ2-1,CASSRASGGLPHEQFF
TRBV2,TRBJ2-7,CASRARDRPTYEQYF
TRBV28,TRBJ2-2,CASSPAGELFF
TRBV3-1/TRBV3-2,TRBJ1-2,CASSQDPVNYGYTF
TRBV13,TRBJ1-2,CASSSRTNYGYTF
TRBV12-3/TRBV12-4,TRBJ1-1,CASTFWGQGEAFF
TRBV15,TRBJ2-7,CATSRDTSRSYEQYF
TRBV15,TRBJ1-5,CATSREAYRPLGQPQHF
TRBV6-5,TRBJ2-7,CASTTDISYEQYF
TRBV11-2,TRBJ1-2,CASSLEVRGYGYTF
TRBV7-3,TRBJ2-3,CASSAGTSGADTQYF
TRBV28,TRBJ2-7,CASSSPPGQGYEQYF
TRBV6-5,TRBJ1-1,CASKGVTEAFF
TRBV28,TRBJ2-2,CASSLVGSNTGELFF
TRBV5-1,TRBJ1-2,CASSSVGLGSYGYTF
TRBV29-1,TRBJ2-6,CSVLGQSGANVLTF
TRBV4-2,TRBJ1-5,CASSQDSDRGQQPQHF
TRBV7-9,TRBJ1-1,CASSLLQGNTEAFF
TRBV7-2,TRBJ2-7,CASSTSGTSGLPQYF
TRBV10-2,TRBJ1-2,CASSGNTGGYTF
TRBV18,TRBJ2-2,CASSQISPGQPTGELFF
TRBV5-1,TRBJ1-1,CASSFSSGNTEAFF
TRBV11-2,TRBJ2-2,CASSSITGELFF
TRBV24-1,TRBJ1-5,CATKGGGSGNQPQHF
TRBV15,TRBJ2-7,CATSSGTGYEQYF
TRBV19,TRBJ2-3,CASSIDGGDTQYF
TRBV29-1,TRBJ1-1,CSVVGTRGDTEAFF
TRBV6-1,TRBJ1-1,CASSGRMRIGNTEAFF
TRBV7-2,TRBJ2-5,CASSLDRGQETQYF
TRBV24-1,TRBJ1-1,CATAQTQGTNEAFF